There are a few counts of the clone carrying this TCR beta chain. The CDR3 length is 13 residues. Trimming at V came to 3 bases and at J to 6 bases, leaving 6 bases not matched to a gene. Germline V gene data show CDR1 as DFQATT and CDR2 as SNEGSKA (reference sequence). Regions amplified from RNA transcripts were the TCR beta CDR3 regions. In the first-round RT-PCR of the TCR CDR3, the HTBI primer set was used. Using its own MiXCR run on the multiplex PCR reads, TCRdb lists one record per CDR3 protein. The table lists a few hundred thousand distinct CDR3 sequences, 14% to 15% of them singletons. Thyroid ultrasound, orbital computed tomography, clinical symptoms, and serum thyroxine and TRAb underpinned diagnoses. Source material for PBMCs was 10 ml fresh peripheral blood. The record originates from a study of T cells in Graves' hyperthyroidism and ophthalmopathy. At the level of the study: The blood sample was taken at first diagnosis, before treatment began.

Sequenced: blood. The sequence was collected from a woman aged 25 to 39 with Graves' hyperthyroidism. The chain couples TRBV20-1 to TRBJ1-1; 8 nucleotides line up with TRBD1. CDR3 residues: CSASRTGFSEAFF. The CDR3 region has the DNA TGCAGTGCTAGTCGGACAGGGTTTTCTGAAGCTTTCTTT.